This TCR beta chain was observed in a study of blood T cells in healthy people across ages. Study background: Through template switching, about one barcoded beta molecule was captured per two T cells, as measured in model experiments.

Each individual donor underwent a draw of about 9.9 milliliters of peripheral blood. V dropped 3 bases and J dropped 6 bases, with 12 bases sitting between them. The length of the CDR3 is 14 residues. CDR1 and CDR2 from the germline V gene are SGHTA and FQGNSA. The authors ran a second PCR of 7 to 11 cycles using a sample-barcoded 5' primer and a J-beta primer mix. TCRdb re-called the 5' RACE reads through MiXCR, storing one row per CDR3 protein. This table holds 780,000 or so distinct CDR3 sequences, roughly 53% found once. Sequenced sample: blood. The sequence was collected from a man older than 75 in good health. The chain recombines TRBV7-2 with TRBJ2-1; TRBD2 might be the D (5 bases). The CDR3 bases are TGTGCCAGCAGCTTCAGCGGCCTAGTCAATGAGCAGTTCTTC. Translating gives CASSFSGLVNEQFF.